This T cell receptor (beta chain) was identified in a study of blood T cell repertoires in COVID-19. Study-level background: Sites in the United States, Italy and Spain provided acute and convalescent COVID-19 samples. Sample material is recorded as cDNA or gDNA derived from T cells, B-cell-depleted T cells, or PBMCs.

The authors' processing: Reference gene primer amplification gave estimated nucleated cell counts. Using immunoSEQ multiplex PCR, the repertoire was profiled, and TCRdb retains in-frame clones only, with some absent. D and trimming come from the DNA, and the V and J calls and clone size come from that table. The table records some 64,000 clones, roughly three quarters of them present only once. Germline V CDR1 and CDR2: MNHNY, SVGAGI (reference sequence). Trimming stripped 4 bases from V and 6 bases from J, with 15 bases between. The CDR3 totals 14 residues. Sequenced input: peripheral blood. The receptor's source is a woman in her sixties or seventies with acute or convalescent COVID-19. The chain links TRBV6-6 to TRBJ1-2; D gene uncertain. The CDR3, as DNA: TGTGCCAGCAGTTCCATTATAGCTTCCGATGGCTACACCTTC. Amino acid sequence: CASSSIIASDGYTF.